The clone carrying this T cell receptor (beta chain) was counted between two and nine times. Its antigen is unidentified. Sample time point: week 5, during vaccination. One vaccine dose held 300 ug of mutant IDH1 20-mer peptide and came with topical imiquimod. This sample stems from a study of a mutant IDH1 vaccine in newly diagnosed glioma. The overall study: Beginning 4-6 weeks after radiotherapy alone, or with temozolomide cycles, vaccination took place. Patients were pretreated with radiotherapy, temozolomide, or both, mostly both.

Sequenced by immunoSEQ multiplex PCR; TCRdb stores in-frame clones only, minus some. Among about 53,000 clones listed, roughly 80% were seen once. Germline assignment: CDR1 SGHNT and CDR2 YYREEE (reference sequence). This CDR3 comprises 14 residues. V was cut by 0 bases and J by 2 bases, with 8 bases left in between. The source was PBMCs, collected from a glioma patient whose treatment included an IDH1 peptide vaccine. The clonotype originates from a woman aged 18-35 years with glioma. Some clones in this sample may be carry-over from other donors' samples. This chain uses TRBV5-4 with TRBJ1-1; a weak D match, TRBD1 (5 bases). The CDR3 sequence is CASSLAGSNTEAFF. CDR3 coding DNA: TGTGCCAGCAGCTTGGCAGGGAGCAACACTGAAGCTTTCTTT.